The 23 T cell receptor beta chains presented below share a single source sample, sequenced in a study of blood T cell repertoires in COVID-19. Generated by immunoSEQ multiplex PCR, the TCRdb table keeps only in-frame clones and is missing some. The table has under 300,000 clones, 70% to 85% seen once. Sequenced: peripheral blood. Receptors were obtained from a woman aged 35 to 49 with active or convalescent COVID-19.

This rearrangement joins TRBV6-1 to TRBJ1-1; D not certain. With 2 bases removed from V and 0 bases from J, the gap between germline ends came to 16 bases. Germline values: CDR1 MNHNS, CDR2 SASEGT. CDR3 length: 17 residues. The CDR3 sequence: CASSESGSRRVNTEAFF. The CDR3 DNA is TGTGCCAGCAGTGAATCGGGCAGTCGGAGGGTGAACACTGAAGCTTTCTTT.

This chain connects TRBV20-1 to TRBJ2-3, with TRBD2 as a possible D gene (7 bases). Trimming pared 3 bases from V and 5 bases from J, leaving 12 bases between. Germline V CDR1 and CDR2: DFQATT, SNEGSKA (reference sequence). The CDR3 consists of 13 residues. The CDR3 reads CSASGGGRDTQYF. In nucleotides, the CDR3 is TGCAGTGCTAGTGGGGGGGGCCGAGATACGCAGTATTTT.

This clone was seen many times. This rearrangement joins TRBV4-1 to TRBJ1-2; 11 bases align to TRBD1. The CDR3 runs to 14 residues. J lost 6 bases, V lost 5 bases, and 5 bases had no gene match. Germline V gives CDR1 MGHRA, CDR2 YSYEKL. In DNA, the CDR3 is TGCGCCAGCAGCGCTCCGGGACAGGGGGATGGCTACACCTTC. It translates to CASSAPGQGDGYTF.

The chain has TRBV5-1 and TRBJ2-3; perhaps TRBD2 as D (7 bases). This CDR3 region has 15 residues. Germline V lookup: CDR1 SGHRS, CDR2 YFSETQ. V gave up 2 bases and J gave up 0 bases, with 10 bases separating them. CDR3 sequence: CASSFGGLSTDTQYF. In DNA, the CDR3 is TGCGCCAGCAGCTTCGGGGGGCTGAGCACAGATACGCAGTATTTT.

In this sample, this clone turned up once. This chain joins TRBV9 and TRBJ1-1, with 10 bases matching TRBD1. The CDR3 totals 16 residues. The V segment lost 0 bases and the J segment 7 bases; nucleotides outside the gene matches: 9. Germline lookup yields CDR1 SGDLS and CDR2 YYNGEE. DNA for the CDR3: TGTGCCAGCAGCGTAGCTGACAGGGGGCGGACGGGTGAAGCTTTCTTT. This encodes CASSVADRGRTGEAFF.

This sequence joins TRBV10-3 and TRBJ2-2, with 10 nucleotides matching TRBD1. The V and J ends lost 10 bases and 7 bases, in that order; junction bases with no gene match: 6. Germline V gene sequence: CDR1 ENHRY, CDR2 SYGVKD. The CDR3 runs to 13 residues. The CDR3 nucleotides are TGTGCCACCGTGGACAGGGGGAACGGGGAGCTGTTTTTT. Translation: CATVDRGNGELFF.

The gene calls are TRBV18 and TRBJ2-3, with 11 bases lining up with TRBD1. Germline lookup yields CDR1 KGHSH and CDR2 LQKENI. The CDR3 is made up of 16 amino acids. The V segment lost 0 bases and the J segment 3 bases; nucleotides outside the gene matches: 2. In DNA form, the CDR3 reads TGTGCCAGCTCACCACCCGGGACAGGGGGAACAGATACGCAGTATTTT. Encoded protein: CASSPPGTGGTDTQYF.

J is TRBJ2-1 and V is TRBV19; 14 nucleotides line up with TRBD2. Germline CDR1 is LNHDA and CDR2 is SQIVND (reference sequence). The J segment lost 9 bases and the V segment lost 5 bases, leaving 3 bases of the junction unmatched. The CDR3 length is 14 residues. CDR3 sequence: CASSPGLAGVEQFF. DNA of the CDR3: TGTGCCAGTAGTCCGGGACTAGCGGGGGTTGAGCAGTTCTTC.

The chain carries TRBV3-1 (or the pseudogene TRBV3-2) and TRBJ1-5; 9 positions match TRBD1. The CDR3 contains 16 residues. Trimming took 3 bases from V and 8 from J; bases not matched to a gene: 11. Looked up from germline, CDR1 is LGHDT and CDR2 is YNNKEL (reference sequence). The CDR3 region is CASSQGLGTGREPQHF. CDR3 nucleotides: TGTGCCAGCAGCCAGGGACTTGGGACAGGGCGGGAGCCCCAGCATTTT.

This clone was detected only a few times. The chain carries TRBV12-3 or TRBV12-4 and TRBJ1-1; D remains unclear. The CDR3 has 11 amino acids. V was clipped by 4 bases and J by 11 bases, with 11 bases between them. The chain's CDR3 is CASSSGGWAFF. Here the CDR3 DNA reads TGTGCCAGCAGTTCCGGAGGTTGGGCTTTCTTT.

The V gene is TRBV18, the J gene TRBJ1-1; TRBD1 is a possible D gene (6 bases). The germline gives CDR1 KGHSH, CDR2 LQKENI. This CDR3 is built from 14 residues. V gave up 3 bases and J gave up 3 bases, with 11 bases separating them. The DNA for the CDR3 is TGTGCCAGCTCACCGGGGGCGGGAGACACTGAAGCTTTCTTT. Translation: CASSPGAGDTEAFF.

This clone was picked up a small number of times. Germline and junction disagree at one end, which may indicate a read error. This chain joins TRBV7-7 and TRBJ1-4, with no clear D. The CDR3 contains 15 residues. Germline V gene sequence: CDR1 SSHAT, CDR2 FNYEAQ (reference sequence). The CDR3 here is CASSKGRELNEKLFF. In nucleotides, the CDR3 is TGTGCTAGCAGCAAAGGACGGGAACTTAATGAAAAACTGTTTTTT.

V is TRBV11-2 and J is TRBJ1-1, with unresolved D. This CDR3 is built from 12 residues. V lost 5 bases, J lost 1 base, and 5 bases lay in between. Germline lookup yields CDR1 SGHAT and CDR2 FQNNGV. CDR3 nucleotides: TGTGCCAGCAGCCAACAGAACACTGAAGCTTTCTTT. This encodes CASSQQNTEAFF.

The chain couples TRBV6-5 to TRBJ2-5; TRBD1 matches at 8 bases. The V gene's germline CDR1 is MNHEY and CDR2 SVGAGI. J lost 5 bases, V lost 0 bases, and 8 bases had no gene match. The CDR3 spans 16 residues. The CDR3 loop is CASSYSGDRPGETQYF. The CDR3 nucleotides read TGTGCCAGCAGTTACTCGGGGGACAGGCCAGGGGAGACCCAGTACTTC.

The sample holds a few counts of this clone. The genes are TRBV5-1 and TRBJ2-7; a weak D match, TRBD2 (5 bases). Germline lookup yields CDR1 SGHRS and CDR2 YFSETQ. V lost 1 base and J 4 bases, leaving 6 bases between the germline ends. CDR3 size: 12 residues. The CDR3 here is CASSLSGYEQYF. For the CDR3, the DNA is TGCGCCAGCAGCTTGTCGGGGTACGAGCAGTACTTC.

This chain uses TRBV7-8 with TRBJ1-5, with D unresolved. V was pared by 5 bases and J by 0 bases, with 14 bases between. The CDR3 consists of 16 residues. CDR1 is SGHVS and CDR2 is FQNEAQ in the germline V gene. The CDR3, as DNA: TGTGCCAGCAGCCTGAAGACTCGTAATAGCAATCAGCCCCAGCATTTT. This translates into CASSLKTRNSNQPQHF.

V gene TRBV7-9 combines with J gene TRBJ1-6; D remains unclear. This CDR3 has 14 residues. Trimming cost V 5 bases and J 4 bases, with 9 bases left between them. Germline CDR1 and CDR2: SEHNR and FQNEAQ (reference sequence). The CDR3 sequence: CASSPDGYNSPLHF. Here the CDR3 DNA reads TGTGCCAGCAGCCCCGACGGGTATAATTCACCCCTCCACTTT.

The chain combines TRBV5-4 with TRBJ1-2; 9 bases match TRBD1. CDR1 and CDR2 from the germline V gene are SGHNT and YYREEE (reference sequence). The trim removed 2 bases at V and 6 bases at J, leaving 8 bases unmatched. The CDR3 extends over 15 amino acids. CDR3 DNA sequence: TGTGCCAGCAGCTTACAGGGGGCGCCCTCGGATGGCTACACCTTC. Amino acid sequence: CASSLQGAPSDGYTF.

The chain carries TRBV2 and TRBJ1-3; D is ambiguous. Germline CDR1 is SNHLY and CDR2 is FYNNEI. V lost 8 bases and J lost 0, with 14 bases in between. This CDR3 is built from 15 residues. The CDR3 DNA reads as TGTGCCAGCGGAGGTAGGGAAATCTCTGGAAACACCATATATTTT. Amino acids: CASGGREISGNTIYF.

The rearrangement uses TRBV6-4 and TRBJ1-1, with D unresolved. Germline CDR1 and CDR2: MRHNA and SNTAGT. V dropped 2 bases and J dropped 4 bases, with 8 bases sitting between them. CDR3 length equals 13 residues. The CDR3 reads CASSDGQVTEAFF. The DNA for the CDR3 is TGTGCCAGCAGTGACGGGCAGGTCACTGAAGCTTTCTTT.

The chain couples TRBV30 to TRBJ1-1; D ambiguous. Between the trimmed V and J ends, which lost 4 bases and 7 bases, there was a span of 13 bases. The CDR3 is 12 amino acids. Germline V CDR1 and CDR2: GTSNPN, SVGIG (reference sequence). This chain's CDR3 is CAWIMRSHEAFF. CDR3 coding DNA: TGTGCCTGGATTATGAGAAGCCATGAAGCTTTCTTT. Together with reference TRBV30 and TRBJ1-1, the CDR3 gives the full variable domain: SQTIHQWPATLVQPVGSPLSLECTVEGTSNPNLYWYRQAAGRGLQLLFYSVGIGQISSEVPQNLSASRPQDRQFILSSKKLLLSDSGFYLCAWIMRSHEAFFGQGTRLTVV.

In the case of this clone: The identical CDR3 is also encoded by other nucleotide sequences in the sample. This chain uses TRBV9 with TRBJ1-6, with 7 bases that match TRBD1. The CDR3 runs to 15 residues. V dropped 3 bases and J dropped 7; count of bases not matched to a gene: 7. Germline lookup yields CDR1 SGDLS and CDR2 YYNGEE. CDR3 in amino acids: CASSGTGTENSPLHF. CDR3 in DNA: TGTGCCAGCAGCGGGACCGGGACAGAAAATTCACCCCTCCACTTT.

In this sample, this clone turned up many times. The CDR3, as DNA: TGTGCCAGCTCTGGTGGCTTTAACACCGGGGAGCTGTTTTTT. This sequence encodes CASSGGFNTGELFF. This chain uses TRBV11-3 with TRBJ2-2; no clear D. This CDR3 is 14 amino acids long. Germline V gene sequence: CDR1 SGHNT, CDR2 YENEEA. Trimming stripped 8 bases from V and 2 bases from J, with 12 bases between.